This T cell receptor (beta chain) was profiled in a study of siplizumab effects on memory and regulatory T cells. Study conclusions and caveats: Suppressive activity of Tregs proliferating in siplizumab cultures remained unconfirmed. A small minority of alloreactive clones were mapped to unstimulated subsets.

Germline V gives CDR1 SGHNT, CDR2 YENEEA. This CDR3 spans 15 amino acids. V lost 4 bases and J 0 bases, leaving 10 bases between the germline ends. Points on this clone: Its antigen is not identified.

Each sample yielded roughly 100,000 assayed TCR templates. The assay was immunoSEQ multiplex PCR, and TCRdb's table has in-frame clones only and misses some. The top ten hold 1% to 1.5% of the sample, which has 99,000 or so clones, about 94% seen once. The rearrangement links TRBV11-3 to TRBJ2-1, with D possibly being TRBD2 (6 bases). Material for sequencing was non-Treg CD4+ T cells sorted from blood. This receptor was identified in a human donor in good health. The CDR3 coding sequence is TGTGCCAGCAGCTCCAGGGACTCCTCCTACAATGAGCAGTTCTTC. Its translation: CASSSRDSSYNEQFF.